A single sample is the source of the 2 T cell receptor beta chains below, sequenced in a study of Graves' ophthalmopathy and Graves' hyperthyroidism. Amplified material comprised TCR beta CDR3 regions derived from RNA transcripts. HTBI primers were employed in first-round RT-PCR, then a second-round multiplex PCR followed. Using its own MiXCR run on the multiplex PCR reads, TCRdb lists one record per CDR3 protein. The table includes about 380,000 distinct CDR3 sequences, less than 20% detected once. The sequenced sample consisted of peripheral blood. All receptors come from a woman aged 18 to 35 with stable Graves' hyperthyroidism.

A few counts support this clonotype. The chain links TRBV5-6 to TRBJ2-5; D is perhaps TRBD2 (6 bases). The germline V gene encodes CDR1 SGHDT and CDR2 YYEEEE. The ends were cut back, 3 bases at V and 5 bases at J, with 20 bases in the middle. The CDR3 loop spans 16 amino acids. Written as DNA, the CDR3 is TGTGCCAGCAGCTCGGGTCGCCAGGGTGGGAGGGAGACCCAGTACTTC. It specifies CASSSGRQGGRETQYF.

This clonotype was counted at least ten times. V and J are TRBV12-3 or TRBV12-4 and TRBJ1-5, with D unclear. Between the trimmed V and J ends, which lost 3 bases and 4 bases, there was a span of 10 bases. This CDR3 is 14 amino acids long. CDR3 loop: CASSLVRWNQPQHF. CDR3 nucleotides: TGTGCCAGCAGTTTGGTCCGGTGGAATCAGCCCCAGCATTTT.